Listed below are T cell receptor beta chains from one sample, sequenced in a study of low-dose radiotherapy and immunotherapy resistance in tumors. From the reads, TCRdb called clonotypes with MiXCR, one entry per CDR3 protein. This table has approximately 89,000 distinct CDR3 sequences, about 20% appearing once. The sample in question was PBMCs, obtained before treatment. The receptors come from a male donor with prostate cancer. The CDR3 runs from the conserved cysteine through the conserved F or W. The order of the fields is CDR3 length, J gene, V gene, CDR3 protein.

13	TRBJ2-3	TRBV11-3	CASSLEASDTQYF
17	TRBJ2-3	TRBV5-5	CASSLEGLGAGTDTQYF
13	TRBJ1-1	TRBV7-9	CASSSARGTEAFF
16	TRBJ2-7	TRBV28	CASSSGAGGGSYEQYF
13	TRBJ1-6	TRBV20-1	CSARGDSYSPLHF
16	TRBJ2-1	TRBV5-1	CASSGILAGGYNEQFF
13	TRBJ2-7	TRBV20-1	CSAHTRDHYEQYF
18	TRBJ1-1	TRBV6-6	CASSYPGDGVGMNTEAFF
11	TRBJ2-6	TRBV10-3	CAPPGANVLTF
17	TRBJ2-3	TRBV5-1	CASSLARGGAGADTQYF
16	TRBJ2-1	TRBV5-1	CASSLGDRGWGREQFF
17	TRBJ1-2	TRBV29-1	CSVEWSPGAGPPSGYTF
15	TRBJ2-7	TRBV4-1	CASSQPTSGSYEQYF
13	TRBJ2-7	TRBV5-5	CASSFRDSYEQYF
14	TRBJ1-1	TRBV7-9	CASSSGQRSPEAFF
14	TRBJ2-6	TRBV6-5	CASMGVSGANVLTF
16	TRBJ2-7	TRBV25-1	CASSEGAGARTYEQYF
17	TRBJ2-7	TRBV9	CASSVAAGASGPYEQYF
15	TRBJ2-7	TRBV6-2/TRBV6-3	CASSRAGGYLYEQYF
12	TRBJ2-7	TRBV6-5	CASSYLRGEQYF
15	TRBJ2-4	TRBV14	CASSPGLLSRNIQYF
14	TRBJ2-5	TRBV20-1	CSARRAGGPETQYF
15	TRBJ1-2	TRBV2	CASSEAQGVGYGYTF
15	TRBJ2-2	TRBV2	CASSEQGRETGELFF
17	TRBJ2-6	TRBV4-1	CASSLASGGAGANVLTF
15	TRBJ2-3	TRBV5-6	CASSLKGQSTDTQYF
17	TRBJ1-2	TRBV7-9	CASRLTVPRQGAGGYTF
15	TRBJ2-5	TRBV2	CARMKTSGIPETQYF
14	TRBJ1-5	TRBV5-1	CASSFGQGHQPQHF
15	TRBJ1-6	TRBV9	CASSVEGTGYSPLHF
17	TRBJ1-2	TRBV12-3/TRBV12-4	CASSLDMGKVPVDGYTF
13	TRBJ2-7	TRBV6-1	CASSRDHPYEQYF
15	TRBJ1-2	TRBV5-1	CASSLGQGTRYGYTF